One and the same sample provided the 27 T cell receptor beta chains below, sequenced in a study of cytomegalovirus exposure and HLA in healthy donors. Amplification used 60 Vbeta primers and 13 Jbeta primers. Sequencing used immunoSEQ multiplex PCR; TCRdb keeps in-frame clones, though not all of them. The table lists tens of thousands of clones, roughly 80% of them singletons. The sample consisted of PBMCs. These receptors came from a middle-aged woman in good health and CMV-seropositive.

The chain uses TRBV2 and TRBJ1-5, with D possibly TRBD1 on 6 matching bases. V dropped 6 bases and J dropped 5 bases, with 20 bases sitting between them. The germline V gene has CDR1 SNHLY and CDR2 FYNNEI. The CDR3 consists of 16 residues. The CDR3 sequence is CASRRETRGADQPQHF. In DNA form, the CDR3 reads TGTGCCAGCAGGAGAGAAACCAGGGGCGCCGATCAGCCCCAGCATTTT.

The chain has TRBV5-1 and TRBJ2-1; 8 bases fit TRBD2. V trimming: 4 bases; J trimming: 5 bases; junction bases outside the gene matches: 8. The V gene's germline CDR1 is SGHRS and CDR2 YFSETQ. The CDR3 contains 15 residues. The CDR3: CASSDIGAGDNEQFF. The CDR3 DNA follows: TGCGCCAGCAGCGACATAGGAGCGGGGGACAATGAGCAGTTCTTC.

This clone was detected only a few times. The genes are TRBV5-1 and TRBJ2-1, with D possibly TRBD2 on 5 matching bases. V was trimmed by 0 bases and J by 6 bases, leaving 13 bases between them. The CDR3 is 15 residues long. CDR1 and CDR2 from the germline V gene are SGHRS and YFSETQ. The CDR3 DNA reads TGCGCCAGCAGCTTGGTGGCGGGTCAGCTCAATGAGCAGTTCTTC. It codes for CASSLVAGQLNEQFF.

This chain joins TRBV19 and TRBJ1-6, with TRBD1 as a possible D gene (5 bases). The CDR3 loop spans 14 amino acids. Germline CDR1 reads LNHDA; CDR2 reads SQIVND (reference sequence). The V and J ends lost 7 bases and 7 bases respectively, with 14 bases between them. The CDR3 protein is CASNAGRDNSPLHF. The CDR3, as DNA: TGTGCCAGTAATGCAGGGAGGGACAATTCACCCCTCCACTTT.

This clone turned up a few times. V usage is TRBV15 and J usage is TRBJ1-4; a possible D gene is TRBD1 (5 bases). Germline V gene data show CDR1 as LNHNV and CDR2 as YYDKDF (reference sequence). Trimming removed 1 base from V and 0 bases from J, with 9 bases in between. The CDR3 contains 16 residues. The CDR3 region has the DNA TGTGCCACCAGCAGAGGACAGTCTTCAACTAATGAAAAACTGTTTTTT. It specifies CATSRGQSSTNEKLFF.

The gene calls are TRBV29-1 and TRBJ2-1; 11 bases line up with TRBD2. The length of the CDR3 is 14 residues. The germline V gene encodes CDR1 SQVTM and CDR2 ANQGSEA. V dropped 6 bases and J dropped 5; count of bases not matched to a gene: 6. DNA of the CDR3: TGCAGCGTAGTAGCGGGAGGGCGAAACAATGAGCAGTTCTTC. Protein product: CSVVAGGRNNEQFF.

The chain links TRBV19 to TRBJ1-5, with D possibly being TRBD1 (5 bases). Trimming removed 0 bases from V and 5 bases from J, with 11 bases in between. Germline CDR1 and CDR2: LNHDA and SQIVND (reference sequence). This CDR3 is 15 amino acids long. The CDR3 loop reads CASSIEGGEDQPQHF. CDR3 nucleotide sequence: TGTGCCAGTAGTATAGAGGGGGGGGAGGATCAGCCCCAGCATTTT. The whole variable domain, filled in from reference TRBV19 and TRBJ1-5, reads DGGITQSPKYLFRKEGQNVTLSCEQNLNHDAMYWYRQDPGQGLRLIYYSQIVNDFQKGDIAEGYSVSREKKESFPLTVTSAQKNPTAFYLCASSIEGGEDQPQHFGDGTRLSIL.

Only one count was recorded for this clone. This chain links TRBV5-6 with TRBJ1-2; D possibly corresponds to TRBD1 (5 bases). The V gene lost 0 bases and the J gene lost 13 bases, with 10 bases spanning the gap. The germline V gene has CDR1 SGHDT and CDR2 YYEEEE. The CDR3 has 11 residues. The CDR3 region has the DNA TGTGCCAGCAGCTTGGCCGGGGGGTCCACCTTC. Its protein product is CASSLAGGSTF.

This clone appeared a few times. The V call is TRBV28, the J call TRBJ2-2; 8 bases map to TRBD1. In germline, CDR1 is MDHEN, CDR2 SYDVKM. J gave up 5 bases and V 8 bases, and 7 bases lay outside the gene matches. The CDR3 has 14 residues. The CDR3 nucleotides are TGTGCCAGCGGCATGACAGGGGAGACCGGGGAGCTGTTTTTT. Residues: CASGMTGETGELFF.

This clone came up once. This sequence joins TRBV5-1 and TRBJ2-1; D perhaps matches TRBD1 (6 bases). The CDR3 runs to 20 residues. Germline-derived CDR1 and CDR2 are SGHRS and YFSETQ. V was cut by 4 bases and J by 0 bases, with 26 bases left in between. The CDR3 nucleotides are TGCGCCAGCAGCCCCTCGGCAGGGGACGTCCTAAAGTTCTCCTACAATGAGCAGTTCTTC. This codes for CASSPSAGDVLKFSYNEQFF.

The chain uses TRBV2 and TRBJ2-7; possibly TRBD2 for D (5 bases). V gave up 6 bases and J gave up 6 bases, with 15 bases separating them. Germline CDR1 reads SNHLY; CDR2 reads FYNNEI. The CDR3 loop spans 13 amino acids. CDR3 amino acids: CASRRTSEGEQYF. The CDR3 DNA sequence: TGTGCCAGCAGAAGAACTAGTGAGGGCGAGCAGTACTTC.

The chain links TRBV19 to TRBJ2-7, with 9 bases fitting TRBD1. CDR1 LNHDA and CDR2 SQIVND come from the germline V gene (reference sequence). Trimming cost V 8 bases and J 6 bases; bases outside gene matches: 8. The CDR3 covers 13 residues. The CDR3: CASRDRGVGEQYF. The CDR3 DNA is TGTGCCAGTCGAGACAGGGGGGTTGGCGAGCAGTACTTC.

V usage is TRBV15 and J usage is TRBJ1-6; possibly TRBD1 for D (6 bases). Germline V gene lookup returns CDR1 LNHNV and CDR2 YYDKDF (reference sequence). The CDR3 has 13 amino acids. V lost 8 bases, J lost 5 bases, and 10 bases lay in between. The CDR3 sequence is CATRQAHNSPLHF. CDR3 in DNA: TGTGCCACCCGACAGGCCCATAATTCACCCCTCCACTTT.

The chain has TRBV6-1 and TRBJ2-3; D is uncertain. Deletions cut 5 bases from V and 5 bases from J, with 5 bases between. The CDR3 is 11 amino acids. From germline, CDR1 is MNHNS and CDR2 SASEGT. CDR3 sequence: CASSLRDTQYF. Written as DNA, the CDR3 is TGTGCCAGCAGTCTTAGAGATACGCAGTATTTT.

This chain links TRBV5-1 with TRBJ2-5, with 10 bases aligning to TRBD2. The CDR3 has 16 amino acids. The germline gives CDR1 SGHRS, CDR2 YFSETQ. The J segment lost 5 bases and the V segment lost 2 bases, leaving 9 bases of the junction unmatched. For the CDR3, the DNA is TGCGCCAGCAGCTTTCGAGCGGGAGGGCCCGATGAGACCCAGTACTTC. This encodes CASSFRAGGPDETQYF.

This chain links TRBV9 with TRBJ1-1; a weak D match, TRBD1 (6 bases). The germline gives CDR1 SGDLS, CDR2 YYNGEE. Trimming cost V 2 bases and J 4 bases, with 9 bases left between them. CDR3 size: 13 residues. CDR3 in DNA: TGTGCCAGCAGCGTGAGAGGGGGCACTGAAGCTTTCTTT. Translation gives CASSVRGGTEAFF. Based on the CDR3 plus reference TRBV9 and TRBJ1-1, the full variable domain is DSGVTQTPKHLITATGQRVTLRCSPRSGDLSVYWYQQSLDQGLQFLIQYYNGEERAKGNILERFSAQQFPDLHSELNLSSLELGDSALYFCASSVRGGTEAFFGQGTRLTVV.

The CDR3 DNA follows: TGTGCCAGCAGTTTATATAAGGGGGGGGAATTTGTTTATAACAGCAATCAGCCCCAGCATTTT. It yields the protein CASSLYKGGEFVYNSNQPQHF. The V gene is TRBV28, the J gene TRBJ1-5, with D possibly being TRBD1 (6 bases). With 1 base removed from V and 1 base from J, the gap between germline ends came to 26 bases. Germline lookup yields CDR1 MDHEN and CDR2 SYDVKM. There are 21 residues in the CDR3.

The rearrangement links TRBV4-2 to TRBJ2-7; 8 nucleotides match TRBD2. Per germline, CDR1 LGHNA and CDR2 YNFKEQ. J lost 6 bases, V lost 1 base, and 2 bases had no gene match. The CDR3 loop spans 13 amino acids. The CDR3 coding sequence is TGTGCCAGCAGCCAAGGGGGGACTAGCGAGCAGTACTTC. Translation: CASSQGGTSEQYF.

This chain links TRBV9 with TRBJ2-1, with D tentatively TRBD2 (5 bases). CDR1 and CDR2 from the germline V gene are SGDLS and YYNGEE. The CDR3 has 14 residues. Between the trimmed V and J ends, which lost 3 bases and 7 bases, there was a span of 14 bases. CDR3 residues: CASSGPYRGNEQFF. The CDR3 bases are TGTGCCAGCAGCGGGCCATACCGGGGAAATGAGCAGTTCTTC.

The chain is built from TRBV2 and TRBJ2-2, with D possibly being TRBD2 (6 bases). The CDR3 totals 13 residues. Germline-derived CDR1 and CDR2 are SNHLY and FYNNEI. The germline V and J ends were trimmed by 7 bases and 5 bases, with 11 bases remaining between them. This CDR3 is CASNLGRTGELFF. As DNA, the CDR3 is TGTGCCAGCAACTTGGGGAGGACCGGGGAGCTGTTTTTT.

The V gene is TRBV4-1, the J gene TRBJ1-1; D gene unclear. The V end was cut by 3 bases, the J end by 4 bases, with 15 bases between. This CDR3 spans 15 amino acids. CDR1 and CDR2 from the germline V gene are MGHRA and YSYEKL. The CDR3, as DNA: TGCGCCAGCAGCCACGGGAGGGTGAAAGGCACTGAAGCTTTCTTT. Translating gives CASSHGRVKGTEAFF.

V gene TRBV9 combines with J gene TRBJ2-3; tentative D call: TRBD2 (6 bases). Per the germline V gene, CDR1 is SGDLS and CDR2 is YYNGEE. This CDR3 region has 16 residues. Between the trimmed V and J ends, which lost 0 bases and 1 base, there was a span of 12 bases. CDR3 DNA: TGTGCCAGCAGCGTAGGCCTCCGCGGGGGCACAGATACGCAGTATTTT. Translation gives CASSVGLRGGTDTQYF.

The J gene is TRBJ1-2, the V gene TRBV29-1, with D maybe TRBD1 (6 bases). V lost 5 bases and J 3 bases, leaving 13 bases between the germline ends. CDR1 and CDR2 from the germline V gene are SQVTM and ANQGSEA. There are 13 residues in the CDR3. CDR3 sequence reads: CSVYGEGDYGYTF. The CDR3 DNA is TGCAGCGTTTACGGAGAGGGGGACTATGGCTACACCTTC.

The genes are TRBV9 and TRBJ1-5; a possible D gene is TRBD1 (5 bases). V shed 4 bases and J shed 3 bases, with 14 bases lying between them. The CDR3 contains 15 residues. Germline assignment: CDR1 SGDLS and CDR2 YYNGEE. DNA of the CDR3: TGTGCCAGCAGCCCACGGGGGGACCACAATCAGCCCCAGCATTTT. Residues: CASSPRGDHNQPQHF.

V usage is TRBV6-6 and J usage is TRBJ1-2, with D possibly being TRBD1 (5 bases). V lost 0 bases, J lost 8 bases, and 13 bases lay in between. CDR1 is MNHNY and CDR2 is SVGAGI in the germline V gene (reference sequence). The CDR3 consists of 14 residues. Here the CDR3 DNA reads TGTGCCAGCAGTTACTCGAGAGGGGAGGACGGCTACACCTTC. Translation gives CASSYSRGEDGYTF.

The chain couples TRBV6-5 to TRBJ2-5; the match to TRBD1 covers 8 bases. The CDR3 consists of 13 residues. Looked up from germline, CDR1 is MNHEY and CDR2 is SVGAGI. V gave up 4 bases and J gave up 4 bases; unmatched junction bases: 2. CDR3 nucleotide sequence: TGTGCCAGCAGTTCAGGGGGCAGAGAGACCCAGTACTTC. Encoded protein: CASSSGGRETQYF.

Note on this clone: The sample has other DNA sequences that encode this CDR3 too. The J gene is TRBJ1-6, the V gene TRBV25-1; TRBD1 might be the D (5 bases). Germline lookup yields CDR1 MGHDK and CDR2 SYGVNS. The length of the CDR3 is 13 residues. The ends were cut back, 7 bases at V and 8 bases at J, with 12 bases in the middle. The CDR3 loop reads CASNHQGDSPLHF. CDR3 bases: TGTGCCAGCAACCATCAAGGGGATTCACCCCTCCACTTT.